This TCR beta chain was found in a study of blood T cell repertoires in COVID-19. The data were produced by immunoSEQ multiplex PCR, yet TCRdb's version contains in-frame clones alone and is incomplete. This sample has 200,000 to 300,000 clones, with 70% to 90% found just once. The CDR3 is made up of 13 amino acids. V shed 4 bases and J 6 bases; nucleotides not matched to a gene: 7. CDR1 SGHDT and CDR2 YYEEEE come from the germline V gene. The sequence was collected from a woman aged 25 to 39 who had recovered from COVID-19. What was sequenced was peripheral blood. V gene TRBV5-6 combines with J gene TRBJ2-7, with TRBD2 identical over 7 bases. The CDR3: CASSGRGFGEQYF. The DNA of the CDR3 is TGTGCCAGCAGCGGGCGGGGGTTCGGCGAGCAGTACTTC.